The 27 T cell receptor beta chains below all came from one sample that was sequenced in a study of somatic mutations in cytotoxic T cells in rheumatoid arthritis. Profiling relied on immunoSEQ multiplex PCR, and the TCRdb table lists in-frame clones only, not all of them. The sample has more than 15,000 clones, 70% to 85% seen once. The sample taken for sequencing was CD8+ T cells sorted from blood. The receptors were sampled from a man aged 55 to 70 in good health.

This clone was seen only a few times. The CDR3 region is CASSPTSGRDYEQYF. The CDR3 DNA is TGTGCCAGCAGCCCGACTAGCGGGAGGGACTACGAGCAGTACTTC. The chain uses TRBV5-6 and TRBJ2-7, with 14 nucleotides matching TRBD2. Trimming removed 4 bases from V and 3 bases from J; junction bases left unmatched: 3. Germline loops: CDR1 SGHDT, CDR2 YYEEEE. The CDR3 sequence is 15 residues long.

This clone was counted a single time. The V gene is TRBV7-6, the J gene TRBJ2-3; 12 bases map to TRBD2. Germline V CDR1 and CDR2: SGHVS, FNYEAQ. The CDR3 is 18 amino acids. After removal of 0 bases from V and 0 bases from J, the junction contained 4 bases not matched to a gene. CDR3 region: CASSLAGLAGSSTDTQYF. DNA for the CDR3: TGTGCCAGCAGCTTAGCTGGACTAGCGGGGTCTAGCACAGATACGCAGTATTTT.

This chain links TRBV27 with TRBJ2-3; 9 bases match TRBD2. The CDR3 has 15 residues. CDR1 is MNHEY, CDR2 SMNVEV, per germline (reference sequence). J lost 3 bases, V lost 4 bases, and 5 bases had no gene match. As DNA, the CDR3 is TGTGCCAGCAGTTCTCTAGCGGGACCAACAGATACGCAGTATTTT. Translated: CASSSLAGPTDTQYF.

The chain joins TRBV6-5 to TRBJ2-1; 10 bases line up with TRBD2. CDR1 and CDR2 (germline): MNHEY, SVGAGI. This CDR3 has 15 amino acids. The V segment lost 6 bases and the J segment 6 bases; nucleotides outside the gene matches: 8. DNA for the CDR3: TGTGCCAGCAGCCTGAGCGGGAGGGCCCTCAATGAGCAGTTCTTC. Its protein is CASSLSGRALNEQFF.

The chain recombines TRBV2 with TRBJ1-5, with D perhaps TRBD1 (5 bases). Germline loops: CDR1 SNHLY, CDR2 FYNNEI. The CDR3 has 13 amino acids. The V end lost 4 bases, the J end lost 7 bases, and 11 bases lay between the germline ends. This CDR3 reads CASSGWGGQPQHF. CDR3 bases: TGTGCCAGCAGTGGGTGGGGCGGACAGCCCCAGCATTTT.

The CDR3, as DNA: TGTGCCAGCAGTTTCCGGGGTAGCACAGATACGCAGTATTTT. It encodes CASSFRGSTDTQYF. The chain joins TRBV27 to TRBJ2-3, with D perhaps matching TRBD2 (5 bases). The CDR3 is 14 amino acids. CDR1 and CDR2 from the germline V gene are MNHEY and SMNVEV (reference sequence). The ends were cut back, 3 bases at V and 0 bases at J, with 7 bases in the middle.

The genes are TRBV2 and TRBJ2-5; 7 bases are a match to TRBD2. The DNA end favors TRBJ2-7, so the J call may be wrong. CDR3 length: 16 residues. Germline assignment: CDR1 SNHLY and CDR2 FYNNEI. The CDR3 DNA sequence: TGTGCCAGCAGTGAAGACTTGGGGGACTATCTCTACGAGCAGTACTTC. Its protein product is CASSEDLGDYLYEQYF.

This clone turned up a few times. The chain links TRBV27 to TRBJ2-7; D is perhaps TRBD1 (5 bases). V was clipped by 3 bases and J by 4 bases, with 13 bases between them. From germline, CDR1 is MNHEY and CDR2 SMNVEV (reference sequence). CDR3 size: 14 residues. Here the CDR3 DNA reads TGTGCCAGCAGTTTCAACAGGTTTACGTACGAGCAGTACTTC. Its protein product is CASSFNRFTYEQYF.

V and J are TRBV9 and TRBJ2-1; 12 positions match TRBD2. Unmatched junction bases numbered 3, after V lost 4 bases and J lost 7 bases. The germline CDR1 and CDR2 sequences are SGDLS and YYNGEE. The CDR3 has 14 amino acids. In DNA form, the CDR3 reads TGTGCCAGCAGCTCTAGCGGGAGGGTAAATGAGCAGTTCTTC. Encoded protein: CASSSSGRVNEQFF.

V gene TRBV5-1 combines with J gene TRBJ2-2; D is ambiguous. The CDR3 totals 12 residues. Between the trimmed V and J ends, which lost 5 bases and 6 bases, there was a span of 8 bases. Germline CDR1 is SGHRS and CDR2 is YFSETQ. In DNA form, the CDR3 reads TGCGCCAGCAGTTTCAGGTCCGGGGAGCTGTTTTTT. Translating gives CASSFRSGELFF.

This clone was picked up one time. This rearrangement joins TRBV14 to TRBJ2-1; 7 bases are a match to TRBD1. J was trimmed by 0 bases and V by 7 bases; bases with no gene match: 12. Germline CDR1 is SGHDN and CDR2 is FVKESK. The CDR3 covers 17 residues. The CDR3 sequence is CASTRDRVISSYNEQFF. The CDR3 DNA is TGTGCCAGCACCCGGGACAGAGTCATAAGCTCCTACAATGAGCAGTTCTTC.

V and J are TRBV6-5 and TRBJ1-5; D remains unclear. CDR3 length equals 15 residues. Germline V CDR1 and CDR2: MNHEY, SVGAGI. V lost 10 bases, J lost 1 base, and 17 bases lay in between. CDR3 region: CATAFKRGSNQPQHF. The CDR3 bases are TGTGCCACCGCCTTTAAGCGAGGAAGCAATCAGCCCCAGCATTTT.

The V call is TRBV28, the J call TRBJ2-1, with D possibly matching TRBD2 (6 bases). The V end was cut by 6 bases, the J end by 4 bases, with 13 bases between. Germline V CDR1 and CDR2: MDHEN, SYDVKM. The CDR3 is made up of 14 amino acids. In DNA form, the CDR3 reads TGTGCCAGCAGGTCCCTCCGGGAGTACAATGAGCAGTTCTTC. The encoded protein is CASRSLREYNEQFF.

In DNA, the CDR3 is TGTGCCAGCAGCTTCGGGGCAGGGGGCCAGCCCCAGCATTTT. This encodes CASSFGAGGQPQHF. This chain links TRBV5-5 with TRBJ1-5; the match to TRBD1 covers 8 bases. The CDR3 is 14 residues long. Germline V gene data show CDR1 as SGHKS and CDR2 as YYEKEE (reference sequence). V dropped 2 bases and J dropped 7; count of bases not matched to a gene: 5.

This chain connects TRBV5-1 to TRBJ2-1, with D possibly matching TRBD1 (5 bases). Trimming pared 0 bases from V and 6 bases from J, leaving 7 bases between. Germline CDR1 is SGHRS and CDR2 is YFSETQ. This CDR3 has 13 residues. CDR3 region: CASSLVGVNEQFF. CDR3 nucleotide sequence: TGCGCCAGCAGCTTGGTAGGGGTCAATGAGCAGTTCTTC.

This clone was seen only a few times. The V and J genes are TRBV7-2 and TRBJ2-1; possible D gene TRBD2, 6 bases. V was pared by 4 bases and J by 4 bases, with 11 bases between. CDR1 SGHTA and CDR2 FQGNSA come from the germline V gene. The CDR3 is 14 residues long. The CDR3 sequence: CASSYGRGYNEQFF. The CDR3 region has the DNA TGTGCCAGCAGCTACGGGCGGGGATACAATGAGCAGTTCTTC.

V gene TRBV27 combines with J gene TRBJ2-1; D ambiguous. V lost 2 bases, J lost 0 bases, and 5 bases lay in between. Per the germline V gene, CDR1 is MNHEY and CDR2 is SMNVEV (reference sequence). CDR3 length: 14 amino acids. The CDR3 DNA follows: TGTGCCAGCAGTTTAATGAGCTCCTACAATGAGCAGTTCTTC. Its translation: CASSLMSSYNEQFF.

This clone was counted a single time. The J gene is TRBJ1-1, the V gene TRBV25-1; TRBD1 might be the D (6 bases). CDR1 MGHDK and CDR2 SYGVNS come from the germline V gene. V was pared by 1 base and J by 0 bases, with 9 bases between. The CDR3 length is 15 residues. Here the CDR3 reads CASSEWGQVNTEAFF. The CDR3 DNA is TGTGCCAGCAGTGAATGGGGGCAGGTGAACACTGAAGCTTTCTTT.

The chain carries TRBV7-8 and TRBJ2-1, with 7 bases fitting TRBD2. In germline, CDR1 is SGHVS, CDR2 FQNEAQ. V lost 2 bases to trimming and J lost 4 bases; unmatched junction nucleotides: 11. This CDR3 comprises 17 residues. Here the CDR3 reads CASSLFLTSAKYNEQFF. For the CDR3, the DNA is TGTGCCAGCAGCTTATTTCTTACTAGCGCCAAATACAATGAGCAGTTCTTC.

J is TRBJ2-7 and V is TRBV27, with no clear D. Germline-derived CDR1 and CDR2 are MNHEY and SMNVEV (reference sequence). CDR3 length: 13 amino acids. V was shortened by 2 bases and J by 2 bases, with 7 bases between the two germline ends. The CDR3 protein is CASSLGRTYEQYF. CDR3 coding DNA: TGTGCCAGCAGTTTAGGCAGGACCTACGAGCAGTACTTC.

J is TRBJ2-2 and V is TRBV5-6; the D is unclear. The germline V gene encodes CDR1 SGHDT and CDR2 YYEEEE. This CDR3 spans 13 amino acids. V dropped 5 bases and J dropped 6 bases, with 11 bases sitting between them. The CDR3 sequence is CASRRPGPGELFF. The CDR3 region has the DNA TGTGCCAGCAGACGTCCAGGTCCCGGGGAGCTGTTTTTT.

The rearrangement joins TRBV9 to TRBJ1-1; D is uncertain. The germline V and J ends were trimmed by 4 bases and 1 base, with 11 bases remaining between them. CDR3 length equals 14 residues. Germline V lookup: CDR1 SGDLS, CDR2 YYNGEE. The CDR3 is CASSPPPGNTEAFF. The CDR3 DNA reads TGTGCCAGCAGCCCCCCTCCGGGGAACACTGAAGCTTTCTTT.

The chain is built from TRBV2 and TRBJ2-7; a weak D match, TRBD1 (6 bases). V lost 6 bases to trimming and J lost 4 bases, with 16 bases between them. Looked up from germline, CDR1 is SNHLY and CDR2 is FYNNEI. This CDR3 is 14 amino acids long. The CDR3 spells CASSAGQLTYEQYF. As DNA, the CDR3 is TGTGCCAGCAGCGCTGGACAGTTGACTTACGAGCAGTACTTC.

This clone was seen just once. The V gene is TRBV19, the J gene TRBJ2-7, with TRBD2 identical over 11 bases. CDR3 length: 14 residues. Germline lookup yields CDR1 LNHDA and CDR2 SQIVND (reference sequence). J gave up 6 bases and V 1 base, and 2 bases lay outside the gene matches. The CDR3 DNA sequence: TGTGCCAGTAGTATAGGACTAGCGGGACCCGAGCAGTACTTC. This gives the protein CASSIGLAGPEQYF. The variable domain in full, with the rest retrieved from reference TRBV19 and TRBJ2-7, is DGGITQSPKYLFRKEGQNVTLSCEQNLNHDAMYWYRQDPGQGLRLIYYSQIVNDFQKGDIAEGYSVSREKKESFPLTVTSAQKNPTAFYLCASSIGLAGPEQYFGPGTRLTVT.

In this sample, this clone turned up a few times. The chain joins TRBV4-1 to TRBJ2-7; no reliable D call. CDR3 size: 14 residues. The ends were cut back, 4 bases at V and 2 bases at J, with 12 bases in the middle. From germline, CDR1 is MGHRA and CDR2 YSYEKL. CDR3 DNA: TGCGCCAGCAGCCCAGAGAACAGACCCTACGAGCAGTACTTC. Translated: CASSPENRPYEQYF.

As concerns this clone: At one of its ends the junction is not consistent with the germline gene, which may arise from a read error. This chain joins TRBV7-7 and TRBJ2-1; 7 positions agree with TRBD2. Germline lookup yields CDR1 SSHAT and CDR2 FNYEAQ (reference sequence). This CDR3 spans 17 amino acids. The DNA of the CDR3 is TGTGCTAGCAGCTTAGACCTTCCTGCGGGAGAAATGGGTGAGCAGTTCTTC. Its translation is CASSLDLPAGEMGEQFF. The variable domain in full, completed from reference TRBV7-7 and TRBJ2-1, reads GAGVSQSPRYKVTKRGQDVTLRCDPISSHATLYWYQQALGQGPEFLTYFNYEAQPDKSGLPSDRFSAERPEGSISTLTIQRTEQRDSAMYRCASSLDLPAGEMGEQFFGPGTRLTVL.

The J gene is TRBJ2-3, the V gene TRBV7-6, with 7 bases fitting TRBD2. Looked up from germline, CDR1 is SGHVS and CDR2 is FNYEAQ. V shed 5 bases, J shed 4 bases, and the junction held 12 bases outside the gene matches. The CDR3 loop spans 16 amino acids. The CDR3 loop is CASSQPRLAESDTQYF. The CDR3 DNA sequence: TGTGCCAGCAGCCAACCTAGACTAGCAGAATCAGATACGCAGTATTTT. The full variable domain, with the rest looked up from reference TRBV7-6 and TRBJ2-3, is GAGVSQSPRYKVTKRGQDVALRCDPISGHVSLYWYRQALGQGPEFLTYFNYEAQQDKSGLPNDRFSAERPEGSISTLTIQRTEQRDSAMYRCASSQPRLAESDTQYFGPGTRLTVL.